This passage covers 22 T cell receptor beta chains from one sample sequenced in a study of OX40 agonist ivuxolimab in advanced cancers. Some clones are missing from TCRdb's copy, which holds only in-frame ones; the method was immunoSEQ multiplex PCR. The data show some 43,000 clones, roughly 89% seen once. The source was CD4+ or CD8+ T cells sorted from blood, collected in a trial of the OX40 agonist ivuxolimab. The receptors shown here come from an adult with an advanced solid tumor such as melanoma, head and neck, liver or kidney cancer.

With regard to this clone: Other DNA variants within this sample encode the same CDR3. The chain uses TRBV4-1 and TRBJ2-5, with D possibly being TRBD1 (5 bases). V shed 1 base and J shed 5 bases, with 11 bases lying between them. Per germline, CDR1 MGHRA and CDR2 YSYEKL. The CDR3 length is 14 residues. CDR3 DNA: TGCGCCAGCAGCCAAGTTTCAGGGATCGAGACCCAGTACTTC. Translated, it gives CASSQVSGIETQYF.

The gene calls are TRBV4-3 and TRBJ1-2, with D unresolved. The CDR3 totals 16 residues. Trimming shortened V by 0 bases and J by 14 bases, and 25 bases separated the two germline ends. Per the germline V gene, CDR1 is LGHNA and CDR2 is YSLEER. The CDR3 nucleotides are TGCGCCAGCAGCCAAGAGATAGGCAGGCCCCCGTCCCTAATAACCTTC. It codes for CASSQEIGRPPSLITF.

This clone occurred once. The rearrangement links TRBV9 to TRBJ1-4; 9 bases agree with TRBD1. The germline CDR1 and CDR2 sequences are SGDLS and YYNGEE. This CDR3 is 19 amino acids long. J gave up 5 bases and V 3 bases, and 17 bases lay outside the gene matches. As DNA, the CDR3 is TGTGCCAGCAGCGGCAGGACAGGGGAAGACCGGCTTAGAAATGAAAAACTGTTTTTT. As protein: CASSGRTGEDRLRNEKLFF.

The chain recombines TRBV7-6 with TRBJ1-1; no clear D. This CDR3 comprises 14 residues. Trimming pared 1 base from V and 7 bases from J, leaving 13 bases between. Per germline, CDR1 SGHVS and CDR2 FNYEAQ. In DNA form, the CDR3 reads TGTGCCAGCAGCTTAGAAGTCTCGGATTTTGAAGCTTTCTTT. This sequence encodes CASSLEVSDFEAFF. Full variable domain (remainder filled in from reference TRBV7-6 and TRBJ1-1): GAGVSQSPRYKVTKRGQDVALRCDPISGHVSLYWYRQALGQGPEFLTYFNYEAQQDKSGLPNDRFSAERPEGSISTLTIQRTEQRDSAMYRCASSLEVSDFEAFFGQGTRLTVV.

V is TRBV2 and J is TRBJ2-1; 11 bases match TRBD2. The germline V gene has CDR1 SNHLY and CDR2 FYNNEI. V dropped 4 bases and J dropped 5; count of bases not matched to a gene: 10. The CDR3 contains 17 residues. CDR3: CASSVLASGGPDNEQFF. DNA of the CDR3: TGTGCCAGCAGTGTATTGGCTAGCGGGGGGCCAGACAATGAGCAGTTCTTC. Drawing the rest from reference TRBV2 and TRBJ2-1, the complete variable domain is EPEVTQTPSHQVTQMGQEVILRCVPISNHLYFYWYRQILGQKVEFLVSFYNNEISEKSEIFDDQFSVERPDGSNFTLKIRSTKLEDSAMYFCASSVLASGGPDNEQFFGPGTRLTVL.

V is TRBV15 and J is TRBJ2-7; 9 nucleotides match TRBD1. There are 15 residues in the CDR3. The V and J ends lost 1 base and 4 bases, in that order; junction bases with no gene match: 5. Germline loops: CDR1 LNHNV, CDR2 YYDKDF (reference sequence). CDR3 residues: CATSRVEGQGYEQYF. The CDR3 nucleotides are TGTGCCACCAGCAGAGTGGAGGGACAGGGATACGAGCAGTACTTC.

The rearrangement uses TRBV9 and TRBJ2-1, with D unclear. V lost 3 bases and J lost 9, with 7 bases in between. The CDR3 runs to 11 residues. The germline CDR1 and CDR2 sequences are SGDLS and YYNGEE. DNA of the CDR3: TGTGCCAGCAGCGCCGAGCTTGAGCAGTTCTTC. It yields the protein CASSAELEQFF.

This chain uses TRBV29-1 with TRBJ2-7; D remains ambiguous. CDR1 and CDR2 (germline): SQVTM, ANQGSEA. CDR3 length: 16 residues. The V end lost 0 bases, the J end lost 0 bases, and 15 bases lay between the germline ends. The CDR3 region is CSVEDLSGVGSYEQYF. CDR3 DNA sequence: TGCAGCGTTGAAGATCTGTCTGGGGTGGGCTCCTACGAGCAGTACTTC.

Worth noting for this clone: In the same sample, other DNA sequences code for this CDR3. This chain links TRBV27 with TRBJ2-1, with TRBD2 matching over 7 bases. J lost 4 bases, V lost 3 bases, and 3 bases had no gene match. CDR1 and CDR2 from the germline V gene are MNHEY and SMNVEV (reference sequence). The CDR3 length is 14 residues. The CDR3, as DNA: TGTGCCAGCAGTTTCGGGACTACTTACAATGAGCAGTTCTTC. Its translation is CASSFGTTYNEQFF.

The J gene is TRBJ2-4, the V gene TRBV7-2; D possibly corresponds to TRBD2 (5 bases). The CDR3 totals 14 residues. V lost 1 base, J lost 5 bases, and 9 bases lay in between. Germline V gene lookup returns CDR1 SGHTA and CDR2 FQGNSA. The chain's CDR3 is CASSLGGMENIQYF. The CDR3 DNA is TGTGCCAGCAGCTTAGGAGGGATGGAAAACATTCAGTACTTC.

V usage is TRBV6-1 and J usage is TRBJ2-2, with D uncertain. The V and J ends lost 6 bases and 3 bases respectively, with 11 bases between them. The length of the CDR3 is 14 residues. Germline CDR1 reads MNHNS; CDR2 reads SASEGT. CDR3 sequence: CASRETEDTGELFF. The CDR3, as DNA: TGTGCCAGCAGAGAAACAGAGGACACCGGGGAGCTGTTTTTT.

The chain uses TRBV7-2 and TRBJ2-2; 10 bases are shared with TRBD2. Trimming cost V 5 bases and J 7 bases; bases outside gene matches: 19. Germline V gives CDR1 SGHTA, CDR2 FQGNSA. The CDR3 contains 19 residues. The CDR3 spells CASSLGGIGLAGEGGELFF. DNA of the CDR3: TGTGCCAGCAGCCTCGGCGGCATCGGGCTAGCGGGAGAGGGCGGGGAGCTGTTTTTT.

The CDR3 DNA sequence: TGTGCCAGCACCGATCCCCCGGGACATGCTAACTCCTACGAGCAGTACTTC. Protein product: CASTDPPGHANSYEQYF. This chain connects TRBV7-3 to TRBJ2-7; D might be TRBD1 (6 bases). V lost 7 bases, J lost 0 bases, and 22 bases lay in between. There are 17 residues in the CDR3. CDR1 SGHTA and CDR2 FQGTGA come from the germline V gene.

This chain links TRBV2 with TRBJ2-3; D remains unclear. The CDR3 sequence is 10 residues long. V was shortened by 6 bases and J by 7 bases, with 5 bases between the two germline ends. Germline-derived CDR1 and CDR2 are SNHLY and FYNNEI. CDR3 DNA: TGTGCCAGCAGAGGATATACGCAGTATTTT. This translates into CASRGYTQYF.

The rearrangement uses TRBV4-1 and TRBJ2-1; D is undetermined. This CDR3 contains 16 residues. The germline gives CDR1 MGHRA, CDR2 YSYEKL. V lost 6 bases to trimming and J lost 0 bases, with 15 bases between them. CDR3 protein: CASSRAAGSSYNEQFF. CDR3 DNA: TGCGCCAGCAGTCGCGCGGCAGGCAGCTCCTACAATGAGCAGTTCTTC.

The chain recombines TRBV5-1 with TRBJ1-1, with a tentative D call TRBD1 (5 bases). The CDR3 covers 15 residues. V was trimmed by 0 bases and J by 5 bases, leaving 14 bases between them. Germline V CDR1 and CDR2: SGHRS, YFSETQ. The CDR3 sequence is CASSLASQGWTEAFF. Written as DNA, the CDR3 is TGCGCCAGCAGCTTGGCCAGCCAGGGATGGACTGAAGCTTTCTTT.

The chain joins TRBV14 to TRBJ2-1, with D perhaps given as TRBD1 or TRBD2 (5 bases each). V lost 0 bases and J lost 7, with 13 bases in between. Germline CDR1 is SGHDN and CDR2 is FVKESK. The length of the CDR3 is 15 residues. CDR3 residues: CASSQDSNRRNEQFF. CDR3 coding DNA: TGTGCCAGCAGCCAAGATTCGAACAGGAGGAATGAGCAGTTCTTC.

The V and J genes are TRBV6-5 and TRBJ1-4; D unresolved. Germline CDR1 MNHEY, CDR2 SVGAGI. The CDR3 covers 16 residues. V lost 2 bases, J lost 7 bases, and 17 bases lay in between. The CDR3: CASSYGYWGSGEKLFF. CDR3 nucleotides: TGTGCCAGCAGTTACGGGTATTGGGGATCCGGTGAAAAACTGTTTTTT.

This clone was counted between two and nine times. The genes are TRBV9 and TRBJ1-1, with a possible D match to TRBD1 (6 bases). CDR1 is SGDLS and CDR2 is YYNGEE in the germline V gene. This CDR3 is built from 12 residues. The V end lost 3 bases, the J end lost 6 bases, and 9 bases lay between the germline ends. The CDR3 reads CASSGGQPEAFF. The CDR3 nucleotides read TGTGCCAGCAGCGGAGGACAGCCTGAAGCTTTCTTT.

The chain combines TRBV11-2 with TRBJ1-1, with D maybe TRBD1 (5 bases). CDR3 length equals 16 residues. The germline V gene encodes CDR1 SGHAT and CDR2 FQNNGV. With 0 bases removed from V and 3 bases from J, the gap between germline ends came to 14 bases. In DNA, the CDR3 is TGTGCCAGCAGCTTAGAAGTGGCAGGGCTGTACACTGAAGCTTTCTTT. It encodes CASSLEVAGLYTEAFF. Drawing the rest from reference TRBV11-2 and TRBJ1-1, the complete variable domain is EAGVAQSPRYKIIEKRQSVAFWCNPISGHATLYWYQQILGQGPKLLIQFQNNGVVDDSQLPKDRFSAERLKGVDSTLKIQPAKLEDSAVYLCASSLEVAGLYTEAFFGQGTRLTVV.

This chain joins TRBV10-3 and TRBJ2-7; TRBD1 aligns across 10 bases. The CDR3 has 14 residues. J was trimmed by 2 bases and V by 2 bases; bases with no gene match: 0. Per germline, CDR1 ENHRY and CDR2 SYGVKD. The CDR3 sequence: CAISEGTGAYEQYF. CDR3 nucleotide sequence: TGTGCCATCAGTGAGGGGACAGGGGCCTACGAGCAGTACTTC.

The J gene is TRBJ2-1, the V gene TRBV27, with 8 bases lining up with TRBD2. V lost 3 bases to trimming and J lost 1 base; unmatched junction nucleotides: 5. This CDR3 spans 16 amino acids. CDR1 is MNHEY and CDR2 is SMNVEV in the germline V gene (reference sequence). The CDR3 spells CASSFETGGSYNEQFF. The CDR3 DNA follows: TGTGCCAGCAGTTTCGAAACGGGGGGGTCCTACAATGAGCAGTTCTTC.